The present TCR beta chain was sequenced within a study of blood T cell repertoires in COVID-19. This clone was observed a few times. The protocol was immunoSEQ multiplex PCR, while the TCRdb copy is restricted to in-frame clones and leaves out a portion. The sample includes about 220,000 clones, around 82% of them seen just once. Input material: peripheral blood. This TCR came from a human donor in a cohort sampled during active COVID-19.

The CDR3 DNA reads TGTGCCAGCATCCCGACAGGGGGTACTGGCTACACCTTC. Amino acids: CASIPTGGTGYTF. The J gene is TRBJ1-2, the V gene TRBV6-5; 9 bases line up with TRBD1. Trimming removed 7 bases from V and 7 bases from J; junction bases left unmatched: 7. CDR1 and CDR2 (germline): MNHEY, SVGAGI. The CDR3 extends over 13 amino acids.